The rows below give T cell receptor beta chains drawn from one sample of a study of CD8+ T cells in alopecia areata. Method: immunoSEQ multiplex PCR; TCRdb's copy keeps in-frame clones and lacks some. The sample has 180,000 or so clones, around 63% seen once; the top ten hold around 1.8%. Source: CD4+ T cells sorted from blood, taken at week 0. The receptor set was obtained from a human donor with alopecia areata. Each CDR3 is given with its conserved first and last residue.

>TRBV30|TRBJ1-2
CAWSVLLGSGYTF
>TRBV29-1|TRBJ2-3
CSSGDSTDTQYF
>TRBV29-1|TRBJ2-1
CSVRLDNEQFF
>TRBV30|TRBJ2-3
CAWSGSFADTQYF
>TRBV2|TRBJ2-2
CASSEGSTPPRELFF
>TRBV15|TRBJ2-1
CATSRVNEQFF
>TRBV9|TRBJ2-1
CASSVDPSGDGEQFF
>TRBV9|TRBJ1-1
CASSVGHSTEAFF
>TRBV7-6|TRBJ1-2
CASSLEVEPRGGYTF
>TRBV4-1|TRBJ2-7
CASSQDGGVPYEQYF
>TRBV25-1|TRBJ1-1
CASSEQGAVSNEAFF